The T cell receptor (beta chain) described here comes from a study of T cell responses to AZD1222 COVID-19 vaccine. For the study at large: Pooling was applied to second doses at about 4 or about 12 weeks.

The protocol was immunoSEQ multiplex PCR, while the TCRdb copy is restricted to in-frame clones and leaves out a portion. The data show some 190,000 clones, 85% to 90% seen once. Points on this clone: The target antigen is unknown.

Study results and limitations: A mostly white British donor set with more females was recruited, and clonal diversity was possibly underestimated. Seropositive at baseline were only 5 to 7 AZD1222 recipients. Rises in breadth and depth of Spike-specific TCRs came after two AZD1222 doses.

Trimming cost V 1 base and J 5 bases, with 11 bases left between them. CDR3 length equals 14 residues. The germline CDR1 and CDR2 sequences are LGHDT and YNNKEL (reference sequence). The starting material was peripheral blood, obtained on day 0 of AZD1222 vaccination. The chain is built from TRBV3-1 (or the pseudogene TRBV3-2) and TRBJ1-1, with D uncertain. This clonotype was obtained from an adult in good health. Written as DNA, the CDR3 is TGTGCCAGCAGCCAAGCAAAGTCTGGGACTGAAGCTTTCTTT. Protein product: CASSQAKSGTEAFF.